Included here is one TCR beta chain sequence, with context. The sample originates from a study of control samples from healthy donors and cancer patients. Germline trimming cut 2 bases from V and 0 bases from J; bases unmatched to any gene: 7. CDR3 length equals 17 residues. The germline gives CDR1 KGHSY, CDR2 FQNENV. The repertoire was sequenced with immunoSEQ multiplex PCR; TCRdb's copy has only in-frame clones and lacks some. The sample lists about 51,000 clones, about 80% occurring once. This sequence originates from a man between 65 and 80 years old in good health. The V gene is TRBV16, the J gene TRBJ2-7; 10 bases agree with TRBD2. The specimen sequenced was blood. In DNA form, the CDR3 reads TGTGCCAGCAGCCAAGGACGGACTAGCGGACTCTCCTACGAGCAGTACTTC. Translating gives CASSQGRTSGLSYEQYF.